Following are 19 T cell receptor beta chains from one sample sequenced in a study of OX40 agonist ivuxolimab in advanced cancers. The method was immunoSEQ multiplex PCR; TCRdb's version includes in-frame clones alone and lacks a portion of them. Of fewer than 95,000 clones in the sample, under 95% were seen once. Here the sequenced sample was CD4+ or CD8+ T cells sorted from blood, taken in a trial of the OX40 agonist ivuxolimab. These receptors all stem from an adult with an advanced solid tumor such as melanoma, head and neck, liver or kidney cancer.

This chain's CDR3 is CSVTTGVVSEAFF. The DNA for the CDR3 is TGCAGCGTGACAACAGGGGTGGTTTCTGAAGCTTTCTTT. The chain carries TRBV29-1 and TRBJ1-1, with 7 bases that match TRBD1. This CDR3 spans 13 amino acids. V dropped 6 bases and J dropped 6; count of bases not matched to a gene: 10. CDR1 and CDR2 (germline): SQVTM, ANQGSEA.

The CDR3 nucleotides are TGTGCCAGCAGTTTATTAGCCGGGACAGTCAACGAGCAGTACTTC. Its protein product is CASSLLAGTVNEQYF. The V and J genes are TRBV27 and TRBJ2-7; 7 bases are shared with TRBD1. There are 15 residues in the CDR3. The V and J ends lost 1 base and 5 bases, in that order; junction bases with no gene match: 8. CDR1 and CDR2 from the germline V gene are MNHEY and SMNVEV (reference sequence).

This rearrangement joins TRBV10-1 to TRBJ1-2, with 7 bases matching TRBD1. From germline, CDR1 is WNHNN and CDR2 SYGVQD (reference sequence). The CDR3 extends over 14 amino acids. The V and J ends lost 7 bases and 5 bases, in that order; junction bases with no gene match: 10. CDR3 nucleotides: TGCGCCAGCAATCCAACAGGGGTGGGGTATGGCTACACCTTC. Residues: CASNPTGVGYGYTF.

This rearrangement joins TRBV7-2 to TRBJ2-1; D unresolved. The V gene's germline CDR1 is SGHTA and CDR2 FQGNSA. The CDR3 runs to 13 residues. The V and J ends lost 1 base and 10 bases respectively, with 11 bases between them. The CDR3 is CASSLVEATEQFF. CDR3 nucleotide sequence: TGTGCCAGCAGCTTAGTCGAAGCAACCGAGCAGTTCTTC.

This chain connects TRBV18 to TRBJ2-1; possibly TRBD1 or TRBD2 for D (5 bases each). The length of the CDR3 is 15 residues. Germline CDR1 and CDR2: KGHSH and LQKENI. The V end was cut by 0 bases, the J end by 10 bases, with 16 bases between. In nucleotides, the CDR3 is TGTGCCAGCTCACCACCGGGGGACGGAATGAGGGAGCAGTTCTTC. It translates to CASSPPGDGMREQFF.

This clone was observed a single time. CDR3 bases: TGTGCCATCAGTGAGTCTAGGGACACTGAAGCTTTCTTT. Its protein is CAISESRDTEAFF. The chain employs TRBV10-3 and TRBJ1-1; no reliable D call. The CDR3 length is 13 residues. The ends were cut back, 0 bases at V and 3 bases at J, with 5 bases in the middle. Germline lookup yields CDR1 ENHRY and CDR2 SYGVKD.

The chain has TRBV4-2 and TRBJ1-1, with TRBD1 as a possible D gene (6 bases). The germline V gene has CDR1 LGHNA and CDR2 YNFKEQ. V lost 0 bases, J lost 2 bases, and 13 bases lay in between. The CDR3 has 16 residues. CDR3 region: CASSQEGDTFNTEAFF. The CDR3 DNA reads TGTGCCAGCAGCCAAGAGGGGGACACGTTCAACACTGAAGCTTTCTTT.

V usage is TRBV7-2 and J usage is TRBJ2-5; D unclear. V lost 7 bases and J lost 7, with 10 bases in between. The CDR3 spans 11 residues. Germline-derived CDR1 and CDR2 are SGHTA and FQGNSA. This CDR3 reads CASIIGGTQYF. The CDR3 nucleotides are TGTGCCAGCATCATAGGTGGGACCCAGTACTTC. The full variable domain, with the rest looked up from reference TRBV7-2 and TRBJ2-5, is GAGVSQSPSNKVTEKGKDVELRCDPISGHTALYWYRQSLGQGLEFLIYFQGNSAPDKSGLPSDRFSAERTGGSVSTLTIQRTQQEDSAVYLCASIIGGTQYFGPGTRLLVL.

The CDR3, as DNA: TGTGCCAGTAGTATCTATTCGCCGCCGGGCCCCTCAACACCCCTCCACTTT. It encodes CASSIYSPPGPSTPLHF. The chain carries TRBV19 and TRBJ1-6, with D hard to call. CDR3 size: 17 residues. V gave up 3 bases and J gave up 11 bases, with 23 bases separating them. Germline V lookup: CDR1 LNHDA, CDR2 SQIVND (reference sequence).

This clone has only a few counts. The rearrangement uses TRBV10-2 and TRBJ1-2; 7 bases agree with TRBD1. The V gene's germline CDR1 is WSHSY and CDR2 SAAADI. V shed 3 bases and J 4 bases; nucleotides not matched to a gene: 8. The CDR3 is 15 residues long. The CDR3 loop is CASSEPGQAGYGYTF. The CDR3 DNA reads TGCGCCAGCAGTGAACCCGGACAGGCTGGCTATGGCTACACCTTC.

The V and J genes are TRBV29-1 and TRBJ1-2; TRBD1 matches at 8 bases. The V gene's germline CDR1 is SQVTM and CDR2 ANQGSEA. The trim removed 3 bases at V and 7 bases at J, leaving 4 bases unmatched. The CDR3 sequence is 12 residues long. The CDR3 DNA sequence: TGCAGCGTTGATGCAGGGGGCGGTGGCTACACCTTC. This codes for CSVDAGGGGYTF.

The rearrangement joins TRBV30 to TRBJ2-7; 10 positions agree with TRBD1. V lost 1 base to trimming and J lost 1 base; unmatched junction nucleotides: 1. CDR1 GTSNPN and CDR2 SVGIG come from the germline V gene (reference sequence). This CDR3 spans 14 amino acids. The CDR3 spells CAWSGDRGSYEQYF. The CDR3 coding sequence is TGTGCCTGGAGTGGGGACAGGGGATCCTACGAGCAGTACTTC.

The chain couples TRBV12-5 to TRBJ1-1; D not certain. Per the germline V gene, CDR1 is LGHNT and CDR2 is FRNRAP. Trimming shortened V by 1 base and J by 6 bases, and 3 bases separated the two germline ends. The CDR3 has 11 residues. The chain's CDR3 is CASGLGAEAFF. The CDR3 nucleotides are TGTGCTAGTGGTTTGGGGGCTGAAGCTTTCTTT. The complete variable domain, with remaining parts taken from reference TRBV12-5 and TRBJ1-1, reads DARVTQTPRHKVTEMGQEVTMRCQPILGHNTVFWYRQTMMQGLELLAYFRNRAPLDDSGMPKDRFSAEMPDATLATLKIQPSEPRDSAVYFCASGLGAEAFFGQGTRLTVV.

This clone was recorded only once. This chain connects TRBV7-3 to TRBJ2-6; 9 nucleotides line up with TRBD1. Trimming cost V 4 bases and J 3 bases; bases outside gene matches: 1. From germline, CDR1 is SGHTA and CDR2 FQGTGA. The length of the CDR3 is 15 residues. In DNA form, the CDR3 reads TGTGCCAGCAGCTCGGACAGGGGTGGGGCCAACGTCCTGACTTTC. It codes for CASSSDRGGANVLTF.

The V call is TRBV9, the J call TRBJ2-1; 9 nucleotides line up with TRBD2. Germline CDR1 reads SGDLS; CDR2 reads YYNGEE. The CDR3 runs 17 residues. V shed 0 bases, J shed 7 bases, and the junction held 11 bases outside the gene matches. The CDR3 nucleotides are TGTGCCAGCAGCGTAGCTATTGCGGGAGGGCCTGGGAATGAGCAGTTCTTC. Protein product: CASSVAIAGGPGNEQFF.

The chain links TRBV12-5 to TRBJ2-1, with D possibly being TRBD1 or TRBD2 (6 bases each). V was pared by 7 bases and J by 5 bases, with 18 bases between. The CDR3 has 15 amino acids. Germline-derived CDR1 and CDR2 are LGHNT and FRNRAP. Here the CDR3 reads CASAQGLARHNEQFF. In nucleotides, the CDR3 is TGTGCTAGTGCCCAGGGGCTAGCGAGGCACAATGAGCAGTTCTTC.

This chain connects TRBV11-2 to TRBJ2-2, with 8 positions matching TRBD2. J gave up 7 bases and V 5 bases, and 12 bases lay outside the gene matches. Germline V lookup: CDR1 SGHAT, CDR2 FQNNGV. There are 16 residues in the CDR3. The CDR3 sequence: CASSLPGLGYGGELFF. CDR3 coding DNA: TGTGCCAGCAGCCTGCCGGGACTAGGGTATGGCGGGGAGCTGTTTTTT.

V is TRBV29-1 and J is TRBJ2-3; 12 bases line up with TRBD2. Losses at the gene ends were 4 bases for V and 3 bases for J; bases not matched to a gene: 8. CDR3 size: 16 residues. Germline CDR1 and CDR2: SQVTM and ANQGSEA. CDR3 sequence reads: CSVVASGRALTDTQYF. The CDR3 DNA follows: TGCAGCGTTGTGGCTAGCGGGAGGGCCCTGACAGATACGCAGTATTTT.

The chain carries TRBV9 and TRBJ1-4; the match to TRBD1 covers 7 bases. The CDR3 is 13 amino acids. The germline V gene has CDR1 SGDLS and CDR2 YYNGEE. J lost 8 bases, V lost 2 bases, and 3 bases had no gene match. The CDR3 bases are TGTGCCAGCAGCGTTGGGACAGAAGAAAAACTGTTTTTT. This sequence encodes CASSVGTEEKLFF.